This T cell receptor (beta chain) originates from a study of OX40 agonist ivuxolimab in advanced cancers. The CDR3 is 15 residues long. Germline V CDR1 and CDR2: MNHEY, SMNVEV (reference sequence). With 8 bases removed from V and 0 bases from J, the gap between germline ends came to 14 bases. The assay was immunoSEQ multiplex PCR, and TCRdb's table has in-frame clones only and misses some. This sample has tens of thousands of clones; 65% to 90% occur once, and the top ten carry roughly a quarter. The clonotype was recovered from an adult with an advanced solid tumor such as melanoma, head and neck, liver or kidney cancer. The sequencing used CD4+ or CD8+ T cells sorted from blood, collected in a trial of the OX40 agonist ivuxolimab. The rearrangement joins TRBV27 to TRBJ2-1; D is undetermined. The CDR3 DNA is TGTGCCAGCTCATCTTCAGCTAGCTCCTACAATGAGCAGTTCTTC. It is translated as CASSSSASSYNEQFF.